This T cell receptor beta chain was documented in a study of cytomegalovirus exposure and HLA in healthy donors. Trimming at V came to 5 bases and at J to 0 bases, leaving 4 bases not matched to a gene. Germline CDR1 is SGHRS and CDR2 is YFSETQ. The CDR3 is 14 residues long. This PCR relied on a set of 60 Vbeta primers and 13 Jbeta primers. Profiling relied on immunoSEQ multiplex PCR, and the TCRdb table lists in-frame clones only, not all of them. The table includes 100,000 to 150,000 clones, 70% to 80% detected once. Material for sequencing was PBMCs. V and J are TRBV5-1 and TRBJ2-5; 7 bases align to TRBD1. The origin of this receptor is a female donor in good health and CMV-seropositive. The CDR3 protein is CASRVGTDQETQYF. In nucleotides, the CDR3 is TGCGCCAGCAGAGTAGGGACAGACCAAGAGACCCAGTACTTC.